These 12 T cell receptor beta chains came from one sample sequenced in a study of T-cell reconstitution after alpha-beta-depleted transplantation in children. As it was prepared, the TCRbeta library received unique molecular identifiers. MiXCR, run by TCRdb on the PCR reads, gives a single entry per CDR3 protein. The sample gives about 640,000 distinct CDR3 sequences, about 15% of which show up once; approximately 1.1% is in the top ten. The material sequenced was PBMCs from the stem cell graft donor, taken from the stem cell graft. These receptors were collected from a human donor who donated a stem cell graft to a child with acute myeloid leukemia.

This clonotype occurred many times. The chain combines TRBV20-1 with TRBJ1-1; possibly TRBD1 for D (6 bases). The germline gives CDR1 DFQATT, CDR2 SNEGSKA (reference sequence). The CDR3 loop spans 13 amino acids. V shed 6 bases and J shed 0 bases, with 11 bases lying between them. CDR3 in DNA: TGCAGTGCAAACCGGGGGCTGAACACTGAAGCTTTCTTT. It codes for CSANRGLNTEAFF.

The rearrangement uses TRBV7-2 and TRBJ1-1, with 7 bases fitting TRBD1. Trimming cost V 2 bases and J 0 bases; bases outside gene matches: 6. This CDR3 has 16 residues. The germline CDR1 and CDR2 sequences are SGHTA and FQGNSA. CDR3: CASSLSTGMMNTEAFF. Here the CDR3 DNA reads TGTGCCAGCAGCTTATCGACAGGGATGATGAACACTGAAGCTTTCTTT.

J is TRBJ1-1 and V is TRBV18; weak D call: TRBD1 (5 bases). V lost 3 bases and J lost 6, with 17 bases in between. Germline V gene data show CDR1 as KGHSH and CDR2 as LQKENI. The CDR3 loop spans 15 amino acids. CDR3 protein: CASSPSRGDGAEAFF. As DNA, the CDR3 is TGTGCCAGCTCACCCTCGAGAGGGGATGGAGCTGAAGCTTTCTTT. The complete variable domain, with remaining parts taken from reference TRBV18 and TRBJ1-1, reads NAGVMQNPRHLVRRRGQEARLRCSPMKGHSHVYWYRQLPEEGLKFMVYLQKENIIDESGMPKERFSAEFPKEGPSILRIQQVVRGDSAAYFCASSPSRGDGAEAFFGQGTRLTVV.

The genes are TRBV5-6 and TRBJ2-2; TRBD2 is a possible D gene (6 bases). V gave up 1 base and J gave up 0 bases, with 16 bases separating them. From germline, CDR1 is SGHDT and CDR2 YYEEEE. The CDR3 is made up of 18 amino acids. The CDR3 region is CASSLKGGEGANTGELFF. CDR3 nucleotide sequence: TGTGCCAGCAGCTTGAAAGGCGGGGAAGGCGCGAACACCGGGGAGCTGTTTTTT.

This clonotype was picked up a small number of times. The chain joins TRBV7-2 to TRBJ1-1, with D possibly matching TRBD1 (6 bases). Germline assignment: CDR1 SGHTA and CDR2 FQGNSA. This CDR3 contains 14 residues. The ends were cut back, 5 bases at V and 1 base at J, with 11 bases in the middle. CDR3 sequence: CASSAVRGNTEAFF. The CDR3 DNA is TGTGCCAGCAGCGCCGTCAGGGGGAACACTGAAGCTTTCTTT.

Comment on this clonotype: The junction and the germline gene differ at one end; a read error may be behind it. This chain joins TRBV12-3 or TRBV12-4 and TRBJ2-5, with D perhaps TRBD2 (7 bases). The CDR3 runs to 18 residues. The chain's CDR3 is CASCLVFGRGRGQETQYF. Here the CDR3 DNA reads TGTGCCAGCTGTTTAGTCTTTGGGAGGGGGAGAGGCCAAGAGACCCAGTACTTC.

This clonotype was observed at least ten times. The chain uses TRBV15 and TRBJ1-6, with unresolved D. The CDR3 has 13 amino acids. Germline CDR1 is LNHNV and CDR2 is YYDKDF (reference sequence). Trimming shortened V by 4 bases and J by 7 bases, and 8 bases separated the two germline ends. CDR3: CATSTGANSPLHF. CDR3 nucleotide sequence: TGTGCCACCAGCACAGGAGCGAATTCACCCCTCCACTTT.

This clonotype has a count of ten or more. J is TRBJ1-5 and V is TRBV4-3; D is uncertain. The CDR3 is 15 amino acids. CDR1 LGHNA and CDR2 YSLEER come from the germline V gene. Trimming took off 7 bases at V and 2 bases at J, with 15 bases between the two ends. CDR3 DNA: TGCGCCAGCACCTGGTCACCCAAGGGCAATCAGCCCCAGCATTTT. Residues: CASTWSPKGNQPQHF.

This clonotype was seen only once. The rearrangement joins TRBV14 to TRBJ2-1; D remains ambiguous. Germline loops: CDR1 SGHDN, CDR2 FVKESK. CDR3 size: 13 residues. V lost 1 base and J lost 4, with 5 bases in between. The CDR3: CASSQVGYNEQFF. CDR3 coding DNA: TGTGCCAGCAGCCAAGTAGGTTACAATGAGCAGTTCTTC. Filled out from reference TRBV14 and TRBJ2-1, the complete variable domain reads EAGVTQFPSHSVIEKGQTVTLRCDPISGHDNLYWYRRVMGKEIKFLLHFVKESKQDESGMPNNRFLAERTGGTYSTLKVQPAELEDSGVYFCASSQVGYNEQFFGPGTRLTVL.

This clonotype has a count of ten or more. The rearrangement joins TRBV6-1 to TRBJ1-1; no definite D call. This CDR3 comprises 17 residues. The ends were cut back, 4 bases at V and 0 bases at J, with 18 bases in the middle. Per the germline V gene, CDR1 is MNHNS and CDR2 is SASEGT. The CDR3 region has the DNA TGTGCCAGCAGTGTCATGACTAACCCTCCCCTGAACACTGAAGCTTTCTTT. Translating gives CASSVMTNPPLNTEAFF.

This clonotype was seen more than once but under ten times. The V call is TRBV6-1, the J call TRBJ1-5, with D tentatively TRBD1 (5 bases). Trimming took off 0 bases at V and 6 bases at J, with 12 bases between the two ends. Germline CDR1 MNHNS, CDR2 SASEGT. The CDR3 spans 15 residues. The DNA of the CDR3 is TGTGCCAGCAGTGAAGCAGGGGTCTTCAGTCAGCCCCAGCATTTT. Translating it yields CASSEAGVFSQPQHF.

This clonotype was observed at least ten times. The chain links TRBV15 to TRBJ2-1; D unclear. The V gene's germline CDR1 is LNHNV and CDR2 YYDKDF (reference sequence). Trimming removed 3 bases from V and 8 bases from J, with 5 bases in between. The CDR3 contains 11 residues. The CDR3 spells CATSSGHEQFF. CDR3 sequence (DNA): TGTGCCACCAGCAGCGGACATGAGCAGTTCTTC.